The source of this T cell receptor (beta chain) is a study of identical twins. The study, taken as a whole, reports: Invariant T cells like MAIT and iNKT could partly confound the zero-insertion analyses.

CDR1 is MNHEY, CDR2 SMNVEV, per germline (reference sequence). Trimming shortened V by 3 bases and J by 5 bases, and 11 bases separated the two germline ends. The CDR3 sequence is 13 residues long. On this clonotype itself: Its antigen is as yet unknown.

TCRdb reanalysed the 5' RACE reads using MiXCR and keeps one entry per CDR3 protein. The table has 600,000 to 850,000 distinct CDR3 sequences, around a sixth seen once. This same sample was also part of a study on T cells expressing NK-cell markers. Turning to that study: Source material for TCR beta repertoires consisted of sorted CD3+CD56+NKG2C+, CD3+CD56+NKG2C- and CD3+CD56-NKG2C+ T cells. Within the sequenced cohort of eight donors, seven exhibited HCMV seropositivity and one was seronegative. There remained a lack of clarity about HCMV specificity of expanded NKG2C+ T cell clones.

The receptor's source is a woman under 30 in good health. Sequenced input: PBMCs. This chain links TRBV27 with TRBJ2-7; no clear D gene. For the CDR3, the DNA is TGTGCCAGCAGTTTTCCGGGTTTTAACGAGCAGTACTTC. It yields the protein CASSFPGFNEQYF.